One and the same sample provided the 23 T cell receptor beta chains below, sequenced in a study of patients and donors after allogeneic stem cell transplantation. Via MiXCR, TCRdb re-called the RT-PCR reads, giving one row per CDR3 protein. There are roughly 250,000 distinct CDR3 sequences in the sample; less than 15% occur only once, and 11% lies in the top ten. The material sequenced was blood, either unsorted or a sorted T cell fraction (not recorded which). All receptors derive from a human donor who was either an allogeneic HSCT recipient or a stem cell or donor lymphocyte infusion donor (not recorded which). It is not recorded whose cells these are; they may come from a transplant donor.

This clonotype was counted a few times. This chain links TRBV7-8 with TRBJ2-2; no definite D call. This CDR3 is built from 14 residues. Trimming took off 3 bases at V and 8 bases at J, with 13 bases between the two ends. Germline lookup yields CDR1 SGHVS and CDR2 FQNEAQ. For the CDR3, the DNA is TGTGCCAGCAGCTTTGAACAGCGATCTGGGGAGCTGTTTTTT. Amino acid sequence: CASSFEQRSGELFF.

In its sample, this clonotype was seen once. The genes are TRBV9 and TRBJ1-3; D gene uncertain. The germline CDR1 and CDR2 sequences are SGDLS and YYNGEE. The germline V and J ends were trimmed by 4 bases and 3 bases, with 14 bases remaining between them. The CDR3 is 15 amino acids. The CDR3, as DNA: TGTGCCAGCAGCCCCGGACGGCGTAGTGGAAACACCATATATTTT. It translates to CASSPGRRSGNTIYF.

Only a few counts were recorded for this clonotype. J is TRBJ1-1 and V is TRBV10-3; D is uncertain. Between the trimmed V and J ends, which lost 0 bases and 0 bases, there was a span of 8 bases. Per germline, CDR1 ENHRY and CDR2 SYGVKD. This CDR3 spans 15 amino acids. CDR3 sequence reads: CAISESRVLNTEAFF. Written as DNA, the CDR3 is TGTGCCATCAGTGAGTCTAGGGTGTTGAACACTGAAGCTTTCTTT.

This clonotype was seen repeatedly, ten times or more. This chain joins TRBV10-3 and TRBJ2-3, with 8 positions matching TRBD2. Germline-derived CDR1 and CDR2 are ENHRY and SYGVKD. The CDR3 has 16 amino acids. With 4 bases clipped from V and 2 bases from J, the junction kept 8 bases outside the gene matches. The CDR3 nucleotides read TGTGCCATCAGTGCAGCGGGGGACCCCCTCACAGATACGCAGTATTTT. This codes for CAISAAGDPLTDTQYF.

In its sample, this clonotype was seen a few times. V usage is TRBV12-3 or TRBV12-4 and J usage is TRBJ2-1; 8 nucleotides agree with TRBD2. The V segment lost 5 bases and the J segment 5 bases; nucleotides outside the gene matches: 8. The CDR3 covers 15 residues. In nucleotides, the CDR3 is TGTGCCAGCAGTCCCGGGACTAGGGCAAACAATGAGCAGTTCTTC. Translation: CASSPGTRANNEQFF.

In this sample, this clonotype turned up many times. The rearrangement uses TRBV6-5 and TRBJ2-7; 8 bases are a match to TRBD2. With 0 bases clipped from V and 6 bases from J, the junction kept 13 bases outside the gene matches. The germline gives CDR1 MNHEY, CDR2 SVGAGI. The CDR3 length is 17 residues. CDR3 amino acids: CASSYSISRAGASEQYF. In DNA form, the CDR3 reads TGTGCCAGCAGTTACTCGATTTCTCGAGCGGGAGCTTCCGAGCAGTACTTC.

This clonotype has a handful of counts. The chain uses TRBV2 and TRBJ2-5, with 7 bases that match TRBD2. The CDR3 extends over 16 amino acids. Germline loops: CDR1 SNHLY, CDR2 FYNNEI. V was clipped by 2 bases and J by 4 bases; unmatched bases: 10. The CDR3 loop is CASSEFGAGAGETQYF. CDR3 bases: TGTGCCAGCAGTGAATTCGGCGCGGGAGCAGGAGAGACCCAGTACTTC.

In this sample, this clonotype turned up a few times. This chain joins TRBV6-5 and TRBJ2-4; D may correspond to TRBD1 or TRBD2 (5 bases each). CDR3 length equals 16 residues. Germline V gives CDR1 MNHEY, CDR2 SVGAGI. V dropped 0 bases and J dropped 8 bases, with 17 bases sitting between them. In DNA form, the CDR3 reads TGTGCCAGCAGTTACTCGCTGAGGGGTCTTGGGGACATTCAGTACTTC. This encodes CASSYSLRGLGDIQYF.

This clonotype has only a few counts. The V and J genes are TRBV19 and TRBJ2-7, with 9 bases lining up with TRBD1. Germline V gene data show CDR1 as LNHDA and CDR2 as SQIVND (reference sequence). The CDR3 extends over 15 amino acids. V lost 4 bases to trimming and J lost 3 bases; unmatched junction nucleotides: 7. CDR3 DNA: TGTGCCAGTAGTAAAGGGACAGGGAGAATCTACGAGCAGTACTTC. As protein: CASSKGTGRIYEQYF.

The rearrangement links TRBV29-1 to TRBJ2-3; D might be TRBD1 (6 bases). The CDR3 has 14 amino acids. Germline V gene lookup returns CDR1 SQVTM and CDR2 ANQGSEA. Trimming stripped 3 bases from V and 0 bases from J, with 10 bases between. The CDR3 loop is CSVDRTASTDTQYF. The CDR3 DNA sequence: TGCAGCGTTGATCGGACAGCTAGCACAGATACGCAGTATTTT.

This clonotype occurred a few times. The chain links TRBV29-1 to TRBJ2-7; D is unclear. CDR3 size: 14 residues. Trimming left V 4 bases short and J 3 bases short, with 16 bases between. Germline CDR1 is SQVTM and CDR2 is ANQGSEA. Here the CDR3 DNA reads TGCAGCGTTGTTGAATCCCTCCTAAACTACGAGCAGTACTTC. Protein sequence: CSVVESLLNYEQYF.

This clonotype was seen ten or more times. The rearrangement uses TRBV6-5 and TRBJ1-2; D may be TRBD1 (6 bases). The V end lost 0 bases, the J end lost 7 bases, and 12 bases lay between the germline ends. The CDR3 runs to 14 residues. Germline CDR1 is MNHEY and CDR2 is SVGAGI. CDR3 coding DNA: TGTGCCAGCAGTTACTCGAGGGGGATCGGTGGCTACACCTTC. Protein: CASSYSRGIGGYTF.

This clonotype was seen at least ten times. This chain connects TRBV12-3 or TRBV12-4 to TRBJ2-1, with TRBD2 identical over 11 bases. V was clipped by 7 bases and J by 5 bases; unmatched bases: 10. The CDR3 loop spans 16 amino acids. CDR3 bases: TGTGCCAGCAACTCTGGTAGCGGGGGGGTTAACAATGAGCAGTTCTTC. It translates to CASNSGSGGVNNEQFF.

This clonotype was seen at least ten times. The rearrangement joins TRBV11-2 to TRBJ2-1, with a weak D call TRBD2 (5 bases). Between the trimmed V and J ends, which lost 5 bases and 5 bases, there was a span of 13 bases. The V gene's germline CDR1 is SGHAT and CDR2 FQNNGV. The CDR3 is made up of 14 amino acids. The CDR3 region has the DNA TGTGCCAGCAGCCCCGATTACGGGAACAATGAGCAGTTCTTC. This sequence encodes CASSPDYGNNEQFF.

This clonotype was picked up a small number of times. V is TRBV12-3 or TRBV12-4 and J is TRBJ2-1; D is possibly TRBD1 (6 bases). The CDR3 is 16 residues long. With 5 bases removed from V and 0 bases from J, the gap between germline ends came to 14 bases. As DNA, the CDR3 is TGTGCCAGCAGTCCGGACAGCCTAAGCTCCTACAATGAGCAGTTCTTC. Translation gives CASSPDSLSSYNEQFF.

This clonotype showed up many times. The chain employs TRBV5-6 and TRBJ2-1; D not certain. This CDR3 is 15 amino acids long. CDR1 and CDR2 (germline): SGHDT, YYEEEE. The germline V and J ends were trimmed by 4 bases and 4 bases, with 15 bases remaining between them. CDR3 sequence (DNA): TGTGCCAGCAGCGCCAAAGTGGGCCCTTACAATGAGCAGTTCTTC. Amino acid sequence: CASSAKVGPYNEQFF.

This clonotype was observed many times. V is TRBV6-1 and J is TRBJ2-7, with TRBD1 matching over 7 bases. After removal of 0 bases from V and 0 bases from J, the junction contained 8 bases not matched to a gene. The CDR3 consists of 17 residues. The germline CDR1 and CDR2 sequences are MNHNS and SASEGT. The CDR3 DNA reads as TGTGCCAGCAGTGAAGCGCTTCGGACAGGTGGCTCCTACGAGCAGTACTTC. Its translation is CASSEALRTGGSYEQYF.

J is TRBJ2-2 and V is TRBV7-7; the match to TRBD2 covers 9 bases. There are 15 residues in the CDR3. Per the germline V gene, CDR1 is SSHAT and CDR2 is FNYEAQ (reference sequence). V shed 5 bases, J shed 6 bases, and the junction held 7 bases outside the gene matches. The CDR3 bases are TGTGCCAGCAGCCCGTCCGGGACTAGCTCCGGGGAGCTGTTTTTT. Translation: CASSPSGTSSGELFF.

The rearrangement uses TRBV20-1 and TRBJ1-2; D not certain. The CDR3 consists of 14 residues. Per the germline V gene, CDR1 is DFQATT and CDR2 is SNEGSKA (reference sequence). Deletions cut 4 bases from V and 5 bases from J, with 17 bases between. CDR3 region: CSATFGRWGYGYTF. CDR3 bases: TGCAGTGCTACCTTCGGCAGGTGGGGATATGGCTACACCTTC.

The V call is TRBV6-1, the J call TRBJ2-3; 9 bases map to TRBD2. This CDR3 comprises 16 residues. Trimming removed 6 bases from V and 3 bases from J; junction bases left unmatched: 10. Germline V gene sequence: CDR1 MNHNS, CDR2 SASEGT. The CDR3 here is CASRTVAGAMTDTQYF. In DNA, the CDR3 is TGTGCCAGCAGGACCGTAGCGGGAGCTATGACAGATACGCAGTATTTT.

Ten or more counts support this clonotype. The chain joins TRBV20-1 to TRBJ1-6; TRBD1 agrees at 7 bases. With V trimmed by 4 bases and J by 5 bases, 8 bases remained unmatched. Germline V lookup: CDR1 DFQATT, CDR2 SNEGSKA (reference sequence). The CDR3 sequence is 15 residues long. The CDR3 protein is CSAITRDRDNSPLHF. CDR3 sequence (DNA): TGCAGTGCTATAACCCGGGACAGAGATAATTCACCCCTCCACTTT.

CDR3 loop: CASSPGQGATQYF. Written as DNA, the CDR3 is TGTGCCAGCAGTCCAGGACAGGGGGCAACCCAGTACTTC. The chain joins TRBV12-3 or TRBV12-4 to TRBJ2-5; the match to TRBD1 covers 11 bases. The CDR3 runs to 13 residues. V lost 5 bases to trimming and J lost 8 bases; unmatched junction nucleotides: 4.

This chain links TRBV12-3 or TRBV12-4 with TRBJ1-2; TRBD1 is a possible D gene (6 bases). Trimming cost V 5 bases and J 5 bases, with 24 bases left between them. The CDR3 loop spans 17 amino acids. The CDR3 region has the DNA TGTGCCAGCAGTCAAGACAGGACCGGCGCAGTAGGTTATGGCTACACCTTC. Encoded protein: CASSQDRTGAVGYGYTF.